The T cell receptor (beta chain) under discussion was sequenced for a study of blood T cell repertoires in COVID-19. This CDR3 region has 12 residues. The ends were cut back, 8 bases at V and 2 bases at J, with 10 bases in the middle. The germline CDR1 and CDR2 sequences are MNHEY and SVGAGI. The repertoire was sequenced with immunoSEQ multiplex PCR; TCRdb's copy has only in-frame clones and lacks some. The table includes approximately 460,000 clones, 89% detected once. The sample was peripheral blood. This receptor was obtained from a young man with COVID-19, enrolled during active disease. The chain combines TRBV6-5 with TRBJ2-7; maybe TRBD2 (5 bases). CDR3 DNA: TGTGCCAGCTCAGACGGGACCTACGAGCAGTACTTC. Protein product: CASSDGTYEQYF.